Listed below are T cell receptor beta chains from one sample, sequenced in a study of T-cell reconstitution after alpha-beta-depleted transplantation in children. TCRdb processed the PCR reads anew with MiXCR; each CDR3 protein has one entry. The sample shows approximately 490,000 distinct CDR3 sequences, 8% to 11% of them seen only once. The material was PBMCs, obtained before TCRalphabeta/CD19-depleted stem cell transplant. These receptors were obtained from a child aged 2-15 years with inherited bone marrow failure, due to receive a stem cell transplant. Both conserved end residues are part of each CDR3. D genes are given only for firm matches. Size is omitted from some rows. Given values are once, few, many or a class for expanded clones.

d_call | j_call | clone_size | v_call | cdr3_aa | cdr3_nt
. | TRBJ1-1 | many | TRBV12-3/TRBV12-4 | CASSHRTVNTEAFF | TGTGCCAGCAGTCACCGGACAGTTAACACTGAAGCTTTCTTT
TRBD2 | TRBJ2-3 | many | TRBV6-5 | CASSYELADVTDTQYF | TGTGCCAGCAGTTACGAACTAGCGGATGTCACAGATACGCAGTATTTT
TRBD1 | TRBJ2-5 | few | TRBV20-1 | CSASSFQGATQETQYF | TGCAGTGCTAGTTCTTTCCAGGGGGCGACCCAAGAGACCCAGTACTTC
TRBD1 | TRBJ1-2 | . | TRBV7-9 | CASSLALTGDNYGYTF | TGTGCCAGCAGCTTAGCCTTGACAGGGGATAACTATGGCTACACCTTC
. | TRBJ2-7 | few | TRBV11-2 | CASSLDLEGWGTFYEQYF | TGTGCCAGCAGCTTAGATCTTGAGGGGTGGGGGACGTTCTACGAGCAGTACTTC
TRBD1 | TRBJ2-7 | many | TRBV27 | CATGDRGPNEQYF | TGTGCCACCGGGGACAGGGGGCCAAACGAGCAGTACTTC
TRBD1 | TRBJ1-4 | many | TRBV5-1 | CASSSGQGEKLFF | TGCGCCAGCAGCTCAGGACAGGGTGAAAAACTGTTTTTT
TRBD2 | TRBJ2-1 | . | TRBV19 | CASSIKAGGGYNEQFF | TGTGCCAGTAGTATCAAAGCGGGAGGTGGCTACAATGAGCAGTTCTTC
. | TRBJ2-1 | many | TRBV4-3 | CASSGEWYNEQFF | TGCGCCAGCAGCGGGGAGTGGTACAATGAGCAGTTCTTC
. | TRBJ1-2 | . | TRBV18 | CASSQTMPDGTENYGYTF | TGTGCCAGCTCACAAACTATGCCAGACGGGACGGAAAACTATGGCTACACCTTC
. | TRBJ2-1 | . | TRBV20-1 | CSAGLERYRGSNEQFF | TGCAGTGCAGGACTAGAGCGGTACAGGGGTTCCAATGAGCAGTTCTTC
. | TRBJ2-3 | few | TRBV27 | CASSRTSGITDTQYF | TGTGCCAGCAGCAGGACCTCTGGAATCACAGATACGCAGTATTTT
TRBD2 | TRBJ2-7 | many | TRBV20-1 | CSARDISGRNEQYF | TGCAGTGCTAGAGATATCAGCGGGAGAAACGAGCAGTACTTC
TRBD2 | TRBJ2-5 | many | TRBV7-9 | CASSKLAGEGDETQYF | TGTGCCAGCAGCAAACTAGCGGGAGAAGGGGATGAGACCCAGTACTTC
TRBD1 | TRBJ1-4 | . | TRBV7-9 | CASSSTVGQGIEKLFF | TGTGCCAGCAGCTCAACCGTGGGACAGGGGATCGAAAAACTGTTTTTT
. | TRBJ2-3 | few | TRBV7-8 | CASTELSDTQYF | TGTGCCAGCACGGAACTCTCAGATACGCAGTATTTT
. | TRBJ2-1 | . | TRBV10-1 | CASSESVAYNEQFF | TGCGCCAGCAGTGAGTCGGTAGCCTACAATGAGCAGTTCTTC
. | TRBJ2-7 | many | TRBV20-1 | CSASSGQYEQYF | TGCAGTGCTAGCAGTGGACAGTACGAGCAGTACTTC
. | TRBJ2-3 | many | TRBV7-2 | CASSFVSGTDTQYF | TGTGCCAGCAGCTTCGTTAGCGGCACAGATACGCAGTATTTT
. | TRBJ1-2 | many | TRBV5-1 | CASSLAGRDGGGYTF | TGCGCCAGCAGCTTGGCCGGCAGGGATGGGGGTGGCTACACCTTC
TRBD1 | TRBJ1-5 | many | TRBV20-1 | CSARWRGLQPQHF | TGCAGTGCTAGATGGAGGGGGCTTCAGCCCCAGCATTTT
. | TRBJ2-3 | . | TRBV5-6 | CASSWWRAELRDTQYF | TGTGCCAGCAGCTGGTGGCGTGCGGAGTTACGAGATACGCAGTATTTT
TRBD1 | TRBJ2-7 | few | TRBV11-2 | CASSLLAWDRMYF | TGTGCCAGCAGCTTACTCGCCTGGGACAGGATGTACTTC
TRBD1 | TRBJ2-1 | many | TRBV11-2 | CASSWTSGQGSYNEQFF | TGTGCCAGCAGCTGGACCTCGGGACAGGGGTCCTACAATGAGCAGTTCTTC
. | TRBJ1-2 | many | TRBV11-2 | CASSLEYQARYTF | TGTGCCAGCAGCTTAGAATATCAGGCCCGCTACACCTTC
. | TRBJ2-4 | many | TRBV11-2 | CASSWLAKNIQYF | TGTGCCAGCAGCTGGTTAGCCAAAAACATTCAGTACTTC
. | TRBJ2-1 | many | TRBV5-6 | CASSLALFGGHNEQFF | TGTGCCAGCAGCTTGGCCTTGTTCGGGGGGCACAATGAGCAGTTCTTC
TRBD2 | TRBJ2-7 | many | TRBV6-5 | CASSYDGSGFYEQYF | TGTGCCAGCAGTTACGACGGTAGCGGGTTCTACGAGCAGTACTTC
. | TRBJ1-4 | many | TRBV11-2 | CASSSGERLFF | TGTGCCAGCAGCTCGGGGGAACGACTGTTTTTT
. | TRBJ1-5 | . | TRBV5-1 | CASSLGAYSNQPQHF | TGCGCCAGCAGCTTGGGGGCGTATAGCAATCAGCCCCAGCATTTT
TRBD1 | TRBJ1-1 | many | TRBV7-8 | CASSTQLQGAGTEAFF | TGTGCCAGCAGCACTCAACTACAGGGGGCTGGGACTGAAGCTTTCTTT
. | TRBJ2-7 | many | TRBV27 | CASSFSQGRLDEQYF | TGTGCCAGCAGTTTTTCGCAGGGGCGCTTGGACGAGCAGTACTTC
. | TRBJ2-1 | many | TRBV4-3 | CASSQDRVPYNEQFF | TGCGCCAGCAGCCAAGACAGGGTACCCTACAATGAGCAGTTCTTC
TRBD2 | TRBJ2-1 | few | TRBV20-1 | CCARDRNGTSGPNEQFF | TGCTGTGCTAGAGATCGTAACGGGACTAGCGGTCCCAATGAGCAGTTCTTC
TRBD1 | TRBJ2-7 | . | TRBV7-2 | CASSLRRGQSYEQYF | TGTGCCAGCAGCTTACGCCGGGGACAGTCCTACGAGCAGTACTTC
. | TRBJ2-3 | many | TRBV29-1 | CSVEDLRASTDTQYF | TGCAGCGTTGAAGATCTGAGGGCTAGCACAGATACGCAGTATTTT
TRBD2 | TRBJ2-7 | once | TRBV5-4 | CASRNSGRQYEQYF | TGTGCCAGCAGAAATAGCGGGAGGCAATACGAGCAGTACTTC
. | TRBJ2-3 | many | TRBV27 | CASSYQGSGTDTQYF | TGTGCCAGCAGTTATCAGGGGTCAGGGACAGATACGCAGTATTTT
TRBD1 | TRBJ2-5 | many | TRBV10-3 | CAISRGQGAGETQYF | TGTGCCATCAGTCGGGGACAGGGGGCCGGTGAGACCCAGTACTTC